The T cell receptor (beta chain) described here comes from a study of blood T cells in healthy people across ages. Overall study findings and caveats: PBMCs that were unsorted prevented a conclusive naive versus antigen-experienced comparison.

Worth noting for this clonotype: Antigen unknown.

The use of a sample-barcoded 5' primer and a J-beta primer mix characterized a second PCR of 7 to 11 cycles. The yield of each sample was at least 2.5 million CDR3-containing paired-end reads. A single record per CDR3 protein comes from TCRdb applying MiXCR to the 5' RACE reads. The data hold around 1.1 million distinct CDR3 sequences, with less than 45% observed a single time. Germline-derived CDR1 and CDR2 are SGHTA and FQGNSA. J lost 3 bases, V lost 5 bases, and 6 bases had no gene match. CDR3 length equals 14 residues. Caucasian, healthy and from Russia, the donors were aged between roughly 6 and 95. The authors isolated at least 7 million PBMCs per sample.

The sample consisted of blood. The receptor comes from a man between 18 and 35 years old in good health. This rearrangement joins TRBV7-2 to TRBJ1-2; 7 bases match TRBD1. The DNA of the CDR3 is TGTGCCAGCAGCCTCGGACAGGCTTACTATGGCTACACCTTC. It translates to CASSLGQAYYGYTF.